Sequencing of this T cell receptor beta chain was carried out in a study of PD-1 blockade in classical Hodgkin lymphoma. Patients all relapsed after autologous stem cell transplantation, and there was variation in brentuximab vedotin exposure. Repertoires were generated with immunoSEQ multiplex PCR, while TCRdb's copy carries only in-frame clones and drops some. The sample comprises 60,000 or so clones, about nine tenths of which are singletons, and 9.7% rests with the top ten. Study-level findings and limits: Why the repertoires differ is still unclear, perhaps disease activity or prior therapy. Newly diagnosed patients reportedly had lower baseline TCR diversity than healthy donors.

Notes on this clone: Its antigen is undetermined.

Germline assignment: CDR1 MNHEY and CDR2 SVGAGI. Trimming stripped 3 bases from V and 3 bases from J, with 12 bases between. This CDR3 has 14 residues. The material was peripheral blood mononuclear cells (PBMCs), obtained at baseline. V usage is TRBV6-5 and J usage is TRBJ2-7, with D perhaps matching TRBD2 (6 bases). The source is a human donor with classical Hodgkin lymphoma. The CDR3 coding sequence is TGTGCCAGCAGTTATGGGAGGAGAGGCTACGAGCAGTACTTC. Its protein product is CASSYGRRGYEQYF.